These 25 T cell receptor beta chains came from one sample sequenced in a study of blood T cell repertoires in COVID-19. The assay was immunoSEQ multiplex PCR, and TCRdb's table has in-frame clones only and misses some. The table includes 270,000 or so clones, under 90% detected once. Sequencing was done on a sample of peripheral blood. The receptors derive from a woman aged 45-65 years who had recovered from COVID-19.

The chain has TRBV9 and TRBJ1-2, with TRBD1 matching 11 bases. Unmatched junction bases numbered 13, after V lost 3 bases and J lost 6 bases. The CDR3 is 17 residues long. The germline gives CDR1 SGDLS, CDR2 YYNGEE. CDR3 sequence: CASSDRDRGNKKDGYTF. CDR3 in DNA: TGTGCCAGCAGCGACCGGGACAGGGGGAACAAGAAGGATGGCTACACCTTC.

The gene calls are TRBV6-5 and TRBJ2-1, with D possibly matching TRBD1 (6 bases). The CDR3 length is 15 residues. The ends were cut back, 5 bases at V and 4 bases at J, with 15 bases in the middle. CDR1 and CDR2 from the germline V gene are MNHEY and SVGAGI. CDR3 DNA: TGTGCCAGCAGTAGGGACATAGATTGGTACAATGAGCAGTTCTTC. Encoded protein: CASSRDIDWYNEQFF.

Concerning this clone: An end of the junction does not agree with germline; a read error may underlie this. V is TRBV19 and J is TRBJ2-6; unclear D gene. Per the germline V gene, CDR1 is LNHDA and CDR2 is SQIVND (reference sequence). This CDR3 is built from 16 residues. CDR3 protein: CASSIRLSSRANVLTF. CDR3 sequence (DNA): TGTGCCAGTAGTATCCGACTTAGCTCTCGGGCCAACGTCCTGACTTTC.

The chain uses TRBV7-2 and TRBJ1-2; D possibly corresponds to TRBD1 (5 bases). The CDR3 extends over 13 amino acids. Germline V lookup: CDR1 SGHTA, CDR2 FQGNSA. Trimming took off 0 bases at V and 8 bases at J, with 10 bases between the two ends. The CDR3 sequence is CASSLAGGEGYTF. The CDR3 coding sequence is TGTGCCAGCAGCTTAGCGGGGGGGGAAGGCTACACCTTC.

In this sample, this clone turned up a few times. The identical CDR3 is also encoded by other nucleotide sequences in the sample. The CDR3 region has the DNA TGTGCCAGCTCACCGTCAGGGGGCTCCTACAATGAGCAGTTCTTC. Translation gives CASSPSGGSYNEQFF. This chain joins TRBV18 and TRBJ2-1, with 7 bases lining up with TRBD1. After removal of 3 bases from V and 0 bases from J, the junction contained 2 bases not matched to a gene. The CDR3 extends over 15 amino acids. The V gene's germline CDR1 is KGHSH and CDR2 LQKENI. The entire variable domain, with the rest obtained from reference TRBV18 and TRBJ2-1, is as follows: NAGVMQNPRHLVRRRGQEARLRCSPMKGHSHVYWYRQLPEEGLKFMVYLQKENIIDESGMPKERFSAEFPKEGPSILRIQQVVRGDSAAYFCASSPSGGSYNEQFFGPGTRLTVL.

The chain joins TRBV4-1 to TRBJ2-1; TRBD2 aligns across 8 bases. Germline V gene data show CDR1 as MGHRA and CDR2 as YSYEKL. The CDR3 totals 15 residues. Trimming cost V 4 bases and J 4 bases; bases outside gene matches: 6. DNA for the CDR3: TGCGCCAGCAGCCCCCCTAGCGGGCCATACAATGAGCAGTTCTTC. This codes for CASSPPSGPYNEQFF.

The chain recombines TRBV5-1 with TRBJ2-3; D possibly corresponds to TRBD2 (5 bases). This CDR3 spans 16 amino acids. V gave up 4 bases and J gave up 6 bases, with 21 bases separating them. Germline V gives CDR1 SGHRS, CDR2 YFSETQ. This CDR3 is CASSQTSGTSVDTQYF. The CDR3 nucleotides read TGCGCCAGCAGCCAAACAAGCGGCACCTCGGTGGATACGCAGTATTTT.

The chain recombines TRBV24-1 with TRBJ2-2; TRBD2 matches at 15 bases. CDR3 length: 24 residues. The V gene's germline CDR1 is KGHDR and CDR2 SFDVKD. The ends lost 4 bases at V and 4 bases at J; junction bases unmatched: 24. CDR3 sequence: CATSDPLDRLTGLAGGGGTGELFF. DNA for the CDR3: TGTGCCACCAGTGACCCACTAGACAGGTTGACGGGACTAGCGGGAGGAGGCGGCACCGGGGAGCTGTTTTTT.

This sequence joins TRBV3-1 (or the pseudogene TRBV3-2) and TRBJ2-1; no firm D call. The CDR3 extends over 14 amino acids. CDR1 and CDR2 (germline): LGHDT, YNNKEL (reference sequence). Trimming took 0 bases from V and 0 from J, leaving 3 bases between them. CDR3 nucleotides: TGTGCCAGCAGCCAAGACAGCTCCTACAATGAGCAGTTCTTC. It encodes CASSQDSSYNEQFF.

The chain is built from TRBV7-2 and TRBJ2-3, with D possibly TRBD1 on 6 matching bases. The CDR3 contains 15 residues. V lost 1 base and J lost 0, with 8 bases in between. Germline lookup yields CDR1 SGHTA and CDR2 FQGNSA. The CDR3 sequence is CASSLGGLSTDTQYF. The CDR3 DNA reads as TGTGCCAGCAGCTTAGGGGGGCTTAGCACAGATACGCAGTATTTT.

The table lists this clone with a few counts. V and J are TRBV3-1 (or the pseudogene TRBV3-2) and TRBJ1-5; TRBD1 is a possible D gene (5 bases). Between the trimmed V and J ends, which lost 1 base and 9 bases, there was a span of 10 bases. This CDR3 is 13 amino acids long. The V gene's germline CDR1 is LGHDT and CDR2 YNNKEL (reference sequence). For the CDR3, the DNA is TGTGCCAGCAGCCAAGGGACATCAGGGCCCCAGCATTTT. Encoded protein: CASSQGTSGPQHF.

The J gene is TRBJ1-1, the V gene TRBV19, with TRBD1 matching over 9 bases. CDR3 size: 16 residues. CDR1 and CDR2 (germline): LNHDA, SQIVND (reference sequence). J lost 5 bases, V lost 5 bases, and 12 bases had no gene match. CDR3 amino acids: CASSYLGQGLETEAFF. CDR3 nucleotide sequence: TGTGCCAGTAGTTACCTTGGACAGGGGTTGGAGACTGAAGCTTTCTTT.

The chain joins TRBV7-2 to TRBJ2-1, with 10 positions matching TRBD2. The CDR3 loop spans 20 amino acids. Trimming at V came to 0 bases and at J to 0 bases, leaving 11 bases not matched to a gene. Per germline, CDR1 SGHTA and CDR2 FQGNSA. CDR3: CASSLASASGGRSSYNEQFF. The CDR3 coding sequence is TGTGCCAGCAGCTTAGCGTCGGCTAGCGGGGGACGGAGCTCCTACAATGAGCAGTTCTTC.

This clone was counted once. The rearrangement uses TRBV29-1 and TRBJ1-2; D might be TRBD1 (5 bases). The germline V and J ends were trimmed by 6 bases and 7 bases, with 18 bases remaining between them. Germline V CDR1 and CDR2: SQVTM, ANQGSEA. The CDR3 contains 13 residues. The CDR3 is CSVGGTVEFGYTF. The CDR3, as DNA: TGCAGCGTGGGGGGGACGGTTGAATTTGGCTACACCTTC.

The chain joins TRBV19 to TRBJ1-5, with a tentative D call TRBD1 (6 bases). Per germline, CDR1 LNHDA and CDR2 SQIVND (reference sequence). The ends were cut back, 3 bases at V and 7 bases at J, with 13 bases in the middle. This CDR3 has 14 residues. CDR3 nucleotide sequence: TGTGCCAGTAGTATCGGGGGGCCGGGGCAGCCCCAGCATTTT. Amino acid sequence: CASSIGGPGQPQHF.

The genes are TRBV7-3 and TRBJ1-1, with D possibly TRBD1 on 5 matching bases. The CDR3 is 15 residues long. Germline CDR1 reads SGHTA; CDR2 reads FQGTGA. V lost 0 bases and J 5 bases, leaving 13 bases between the germline ends. The chain's CDR3 is CASSLTGGVRTEAFF. The CDR3 DNA reads TGTGCCAGCAGCTTAACGGGGGGTGTTCGTACTGAAGCTTTCTTT.

This clone was counted a few times. The rearrangement uses TRBV7-7 and TRBJ2-1; 7 nucleotides align to TRBD2. The CDR3 sequence is 16 residues long. The V gene's germline CDR1 is SSHAT and CDR2 FNYEAQ (reference sequence). V was pared by 0 bases and J by 7 bases, with 9 bases of the junction left unmatched. CDR3 nucleotide sequence: TGTGCCAGCAGCTTAGCGCTCGGCGGGAGTGGTAATGAGCAGTTCTTC. As protein: CASSLALGGSGNEQFF. Supplemented by reference TRBV7-7 and TRBJ2-1, the full variable domain reads GAGVSQSPRYKVTKRGQDVTLRCDPISSHATLYWYQQALGQGPEFLTYFNYEAQPDKSGLPSDRFSAERPEGSISTLTIQRTEQRDSAMYRCASSLALGGSGNEQFFGPGTRLTVL.

The chain is built from TRBV15 and TRBJ2-3, with 8 nucleotides matching TRBD2. Germline V gives CDR1 LNHNV, CDR2 YYDKDF (reference sequence). The length of the CDR3 is 15 residues. With 3 bases clipped from V and 5 bases from J, the junction kept 7 bases outside the gene matches. CDR3 DNA sequence: TGTGCCACCAGCAGGAATAGCGGGGTGGGAGATACGCAGTATTTT. It specifies CATSRNSGVGDTQYF. Complete variable domain (other parts from reference TRBV15 and TRBJ2-3): DAMVIQNPRYQVTQFGKPVTLSCSQTLNHNVMYWYQQKSSQAPKLLFHYYDKDFNNEADTPDNFQSRRPNTSFCFLDIRSPGLGDTAMYLCATSRNSGVGDTQYFGPGTRLTVL.

V usage is TRBV7-9 and J usage is TRBJ1-6, with 8 bases matching TRBD1. This CDR3 contains 14 residues. The J segment lost 8 bases and the V segment lost 4 bases, leaving 4 bases of the junction unmatched. The germline V gene encodes CDR1 SEHNR and CDR2 FQNEAQ (reference sequence). CDR3 nucleotide sequence: TGTGCCAGCAGCTCTGGACAGGGAGATTCACCCCTCCACTTT. Residues: CASSSGQGDSPLHF.

This chain joins TRBV27 and TRBJ1-2, with D tentatively TRBD1 (5 bases). CDR1 and CDR2 (germline): MNHEY, SMNVEV (reference sequence). Trimming took off 3 bases at V and 0 bases at J, with 11 bases between the two ends. CDR3 length: 15 residues. As DNA, the CDR3 is TGTGCCAGCAGTTTTATCGGGGGGACTAACTATGGCTACACCTTC. This codes for CASSFIGGTNYGYTF.

The genes are TRBV18 and TRBJ1-2, with 11 bases lining up with TRBD1. Germline CDR1 is KGHSH and CDR2 is LQKENI. The CDR3 extends over 14 amino acids. V was clipped by 3 bases and J by 5 bases; unmatched bases: 2. The CDR3 DNA reads as TGTGCCAGCTCACCGGGACAGGGGGATTATGGCTACACCTTC. It specifies CASSPGQGDYGYTF.

The chain links TRBV4-3 to TRBJ2-2; 7 positions match TRBD2. V was clipped by 0 bases and J by 7 bases; unmatched bases: 11. Germline V CDR1 and CDR2: LGHNA, YSLEER. This CDR3 has 17 amino acids. In nucleotides, the CDR3 is TGCGCCAGCAGCCAAGATCACGCCGGGAGGTCGGGCGGGGAGCTGTTTTTT. Protein product: CASSQDHAGRSGGELFF.

The chain couples TRBV6-6 to TRBJ1-3, with D perhaps TRBD1 (5 bases). The length of the CDR3 is 17 residues. V lost 5 bases and J 2 bases, leaving 19 bases between the germline ends. From germline, CDR1 is MNHNY and CDR2 SVGAGI (reference sequence). This CDR3 is CASSPGTPAGTGNTIYF. The DNA for the CDR3 is TGTGCCAGCAGTCCGGGGACTCCCGCGGGCACTGGAAACACCATATATTTT.

This chain connects TRBV27 to TRBJ2-3, with TRBD2 identical over 10 bases. Germline V gene lookup returns CDR1 MNHEY and CDR2 SMNVEV (reference sequence). The CDR3 runs to 18 residues. V shed 8 bases and J 7 bases; nucleotides not matched to a gene: 21. The CDR3 DNA is TGTGCCAGCCAAGATTGGGGGAATAGCGGGAGGATGGTAAATACGCAGTATTTT. Translation gives CASQDWGNSGRMVNTQYF.

The chain has TRBV3-1 (or the pseudogene TRBV3-2) and TRBJ2-1; D unclear. Trimming left V 1 base short and J 5 bases short, with 9 bases between. Germline loops: CDR1 LGHDT, CDR2 YNNKEL (reference sequence). This CDR3 has 14 residues. The CDR3 DNA follows: TGTGCCAGCAGCCAAGGCTGGGCGAACAATGAGCAGTTCTTC. Protein sequence: CASSQGWANNEQFF.